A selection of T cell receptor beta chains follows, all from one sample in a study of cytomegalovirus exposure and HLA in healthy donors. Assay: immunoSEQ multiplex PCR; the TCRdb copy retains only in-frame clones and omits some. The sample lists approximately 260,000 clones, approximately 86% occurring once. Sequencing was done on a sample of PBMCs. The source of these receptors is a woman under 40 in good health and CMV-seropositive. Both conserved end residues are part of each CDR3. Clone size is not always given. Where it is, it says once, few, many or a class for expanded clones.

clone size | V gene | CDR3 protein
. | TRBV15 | CATSRGGQVSDTQYF
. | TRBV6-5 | CASSPSRLRELFF
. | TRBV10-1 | CASSESSSYEQYF
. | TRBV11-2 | CASSLDPYGYEQYF
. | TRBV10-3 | CAISTTGGYNEQFF
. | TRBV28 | CASSLVAGALHETLFF
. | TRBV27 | CASRPTSGRDLAKNIQYF
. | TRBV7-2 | CASSPAQGVTEAFF
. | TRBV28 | CASTDRSKGFEQYF
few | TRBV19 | CASRAHNQPQHF
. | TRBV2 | CASSEFTSGYEQYF
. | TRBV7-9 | CATQKRTGGDEQYF
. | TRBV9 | CASRGGQYPNTGELFF
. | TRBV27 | CASSSGGLITEAFF
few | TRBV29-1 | CSVGDTSTEAFF
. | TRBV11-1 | CASSLVGGSEQFF
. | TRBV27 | CASRAGLFSGANVLTF
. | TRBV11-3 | CASSPRGQSEKLFF
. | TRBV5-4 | CASSLAGGEASTDTQYF
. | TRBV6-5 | CASSYQTGYEQYF
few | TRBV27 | CASRIMGQGSGYTF
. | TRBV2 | CASSALQGLQAEQYF
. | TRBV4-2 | CASSRDVGDTEAFF
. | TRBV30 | CAWGQGGFYGYTF
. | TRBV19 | CASSISSRGTQYF
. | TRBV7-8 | CASSPGTSADTQYF
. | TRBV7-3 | CASGRNYNEQFF
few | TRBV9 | CASSPLTGRANEKLFF